Following are 7 T cell receptor beta chains from one sample sequenced in a study of blood T cell repertoires in COVID-19. Repertoires were generated with immunoSEQ multiplex PCR, while TCRdb's copy carries only in-frame clones and drops some. The sample records around 140,000 clones, under 90% being singletons. Sequencing was performed on peripheral blood. All receptors derive from an older woman with active or convalescent COVID-19.

This clone has only a few counts. This chain links TRBV30 with TRBJ1-1, with no clear D. The CDR3 length is 11 residues. Germline V gene data show CDR1 as GTSNPN and CDR2 as SVGIG (reference sequence). Trimming took off 5 bases at V and 4 bases at J, with 8 bases between the two ends. The CDR3 spells CAWGLGTEAFF. In DNA form, the CDR3 reads TGTGCCTGGGGACTAGGCACTGAAGCTTTCTTT.

The chain uses TRBV27 and TRBJ2-3; 14 bases map to TRBD2. J gave up 6 bases and V 5 bases, and 4 bases lay outside the gene matches. The CDR3 is 15 amino acids. Germline V gives CDR1 MNHEY, CDR2 SMNVEV (reference sequence). The CDR3 DNA follows: TGTGCCAGCAGTCGCCGACTAGCGGGAGGGGATACGCAGTATTTT. This encodes CASSRRLAGGDTQYF.

This clone was recorded only once. The chain is built from TRBV5-1 and TRBJ1-6; unclear D gene. The CDR3 covers 14 residues. Trimming removed 0 bases at V and 8 bases at J, with 9 bases between. Per germline, CDR1 SGHRS and CDR2 YFSETQ. This chain's CDR3 is CASSLVPRYSPLHF. The CDR3 region has the DNA TGCGCCAGCAGCTTGGTTCCGCGTTATTCACCCCTCCACTTT.

This sequence joins TRBV7-8 and TRBJ2-3; 10 bases align to TRBD1. This CDR3 comprises 15 residues. V dropped 5 bases and J dropped 1; count of bases not matched to a gene: 3. Germline V gene data show CDR1 as SGHVS and CDR2 as FQNEAQ. The CDR3 nucleotides read TGTGCCAGCAGCCCCGGGACAGGGGGCACAGATACGCAGTATTTT. It translates to CASSPGTGGTDTQYF.

This clone was seen a handful of times. The chain employs TRBV28 and TRBJ2-7; 11 bases line up with TRBD2. CDR1 and CDR2 from the germline V gene are MDHEN and SYDVKM. The CDR3 is 15 amino acids. Trimming took 5 bases from V and 2 from J; bases not matched to a gene: 5. The CDR3 nucleotides read TGTGCCAGCAGTACGACTAGCGGGATGACCTACGAGCAGTACTTC. It codes for CASSTTSGMTYEQYF.

The rearrangement uses TRBV11-2 and TRBJ1-2; D not resolved. V was pared by 0 bases and J by 2 bases, with 7 bases between. CDR1 SGHAT and CDR2 FQNNGV come from the germline V gene. CDR3 size: 14 residues. The CDR3 DNA sequence: TGTGCCAGCAGCTTAGACGGCGGAAACTATGGCTACACCTTC. Translated, it gives CASSLDGGNYGYTF.

The V and J genes are TRBV19 and TRBJ2-1; tentative D call: TRBD1 (5 bases). The germline V gene encodes CDR1 LNHDA and CDR2 SQIVND (reference sequence). The CDR3 spans 12 residues. V gave up 5 bases and J gave up 10 bases, with 12 bases separating them. The CDR3 DNA reads as TGTGCCAGTAGTTGGACACCCGGGGAGCAGTTCTTC. It specifies CASSWTPGEQFF.